A selection of T cell receptor beta chains follows, all from one sample in a study of technical replicates of blood from a few donors. Clones were read by immunoSEQ multiplex PCR, and TCRdb kept only the in-frame ones, dropping some. The sample holds more than 55,000 clones, about 89% seen once. Sample: PBMCs. All receptors derive from a human donor in good health. Some clones in this sample may be carry-over from other donors' samples. Each CDR3 is given with its conserved first and last residue. The D gene is left open where the match is weak. The listing skips clone size in some rows; elsewhere it reads once, few, many or a size class.

cdr3_length,j_call,clone_size,d_call,v_call,cdr3_nt,cdr3_aa
16,TRBJ2-5,-,TRBD2,TRBV5-4,TGTGCCAGCAGCTTGGGGGGGACTAGCGGGGCAGAGACCCAGTACTTC,CASSLGGTSGAETQYF
14,TRBJ2-3,-,-,TRBV9,TGTGCCAGCAGCCTACAACAGGGTTCGGATACGCAGTATTTT,CASSLQQGSDTQYF
15,TRBJ2-3,-,-,TRBV6-5,TGTGCCAGCAGAACAAGGGGGTTGGTTACAGATACGCAGTATTTT,CASRTRGLVTDTQYF
15,TRBJ1-1,-,-,TRBV12-2,TGTGCAAGTCGGGATACAGGGGGTCGGGGCACTGAAGCTTTCTTT,CASRDTGGRGTEAFF
15,TRBJ1-2,few,TRBD1,TRBV28,TGTGCCAGCAGTTCCGGGGACAGAGTGAACTATGGCTACACCTTC,CASSSGDRVNYGYTF
15,TRBJ1-5,-,-,TRBV5-8,TGTGCCAGCAGCTTGGAGGGGGGGTCGGGTCAGCCCCAGCATTTT,CASSLEGGSGQPQHF
18,TRBJ2-5,-,TRBD2,TRBV7-3,TGTGCCAGCAGCTTAGTATTGTCCGGACTAGCGGGTATTGAGACCCAGTACTTC,CASSLVLSGLAGIETQYF
15,TRBJ2-1,-,-,TRBV7-2,TGTGCCAGCAGCCCCCAGACAGCCTCCTACAATGAGCAGTTCTTC,CASSPQTASYNEQFF
14,TRBJ2-7,-,-,TRBV11-2,TGTGCCAGCAGCTTAGATCCGGGCTCCTACGAGCAGTACTTC,CASSLDPGSYEQYF
16,TRBJ1-2,few,-,TRBV5-6,TGTGCCAGCAGCTTAAACAGCCTCAACGGCATTTATGGCTACACCTTC,CASSLNSLNGIYGYTF
15,TRBJ2-1,-,-,TRBV27,TGTGCCAGCAGTCCTCTATGGCGGCGGGACTCTGAGCAGTTCTTC,CASSPLWRRDSEQFF
15,TRBJ1-2,-,TRBD1,TRBV6-6,TGTGCCAGCAGTAAAGGACAGGAGAATAACTATGGCTACACCTTC,CASSKGQENNYGYTF
16,TRBJ1-5,-,-,TRBV4-1,TGCGCCAGCAGCCAAGTTACCGGCAGGGGTAATCAGCCCCAGCATTTT,CASSQVTGRGNQPQHF
16,TRBJ2-5,-,TRBD1,TRBV7-3,TGTGCCAGCAGGGGGAGACAGGGCAATCGTGGAGAGACCCAGTACTTC,CASRGRQGNRGETQYF
11,TRBJ2-7,-,-,TRBV7-9,TGTGCCAGCAGCTTTTACTACGAGCAGTACTTC,CASSFYYEQYF
15,TRBJ1-1,-,-,TRBV7-9,TGTGCCAGCAGCTTAGGGGGCCCTTGGGGAACTGAAGCTTTCTTT,CASSLGGPWGTEAFF
15,TRBJ2-1,-,TRBD1,TRBV7-9,TGTGCCAGCAGCTCTGACAGGGGGCCCTACAATGAGCAGTTCTTC,CASSSDRGPYNEQFF
16,TRBJ2-7,-,TRBD2,TRBV9,TGTGCCAGCAGCGTAGGGGGGAGGCTAGCGGGAGTTGAGCAGTACTTC,CASSVGGRLAGVEQYF
14,TRBJ1-4,-,TRBD1,TRBV30,TGTGCCTCCAATCAGGGGGCGTTTAATGAAAAACTGTTTTTT,CASNQGAFNEKLFF
15,TRBJ2-3,-,-,TRBV7-3,TGTGCCAGCAGCTCCCGGGGAACGGGCACAGATACGCAGTATTTT,CASSSRGTGTDTQYF
14,TRBJ2-7,once,TRBD2,TRBV5-4,TGTGCCAGCAGTCAAGCGGGAGGGGGCTACGAGCAGTACTTC,CASSQAGGGYEQYF
15,TRBJ2-7,-,-,TRBV5-4,TGTGCCAGCAGCTTGGCCGGGGGTAGCTCCTACGAGCAGTACTTC,CASSLAGGSSYEQYF
16,TRBJ2-7,-,TRBD2,TRBV12-5,TGTGCTAGTGGTTTGATAACCGGGACTAGCTTGTACGAGCAGTACTTC,CASGLITGTSLYEQYF
14,TRBJ2-7,-,-,TRBV9,TGTGCCAGCAGCGTAGGACAGGAACCCTACGAGCAGTACTTC,CASSVGQEPYEQYF
13,TRBJ1-2,-,TRBD1,TRBV19,TGTGGCGCGGGGACAGGGGGCAACTATGGCTACACCTTC,CGAGTGGNYGYTF
15,TRBJ1-2,once,-,TRBV4-3,TGCGCCAGCAGCCAAGGGTCCACGGAGAACTATGGCTACACCTTC,CASSQGSTENYGYTF
13,TRBJ2-7,-,TRBD2,TRBV18,TGTGCCAGCTCAACAAGCGGGGCCTACGAGCAGTACTTC,CASSTSGAYEQYF
16,TRBJ1-2,-,-,TRBV15,TGTGCCACCAGCAGAGATCAGGCCCTGACTAACTATGGCTACACCTTC,CATSRDQALTNYGYTF
17,TRBJ2-2,-,TRBD2,TRBV4-3,TGCGCCAGCAGCCCCCGGGCTAGCGGGAGTGGTACCGGGGAGCTGTTTTTT,CASSPRASGSGTGELFF
19,TRBJ2-1,-,TRBD2,TRBV7-2,TGTGCCAGCAGCCTGCAACCGAAGACTAGCGGGAGGCTAAACAATGAGCAGTTCTTC,CASSLQPKTSGRLNNEQFF
14,TRBJ2-1,-,TRBD2,TRBV7-8,TGTGCCAGCAGGCGGACTAGTCGTACCGATGAGCAGTTCTTC,CASRRTSRTDEQFF
15,TRBJ2-2,-,TRBD1,TRBV15,TGTGCCACCAGCAGGGGACAGGGGAGGGCCGGGGAGCTGTTTTTT,CATSRGQGRAGELFF
15,TRBJ2-7,-,TRBD2,TRBV4-2,TGTGCCAGCAGCCTAGCGACTAGCGGAGGCTACGAGCAGTACTTC,CASSLATSGGYEQYF
16,TRBJ2-3,-,-,TRBV5-4,TGTGCCAGCACAGGGCCGTGGGATGGGGGCACAGATACGCAGTATTTT,CASTGPWDGGTDTQYF
16,TRBJ1-5,-,-,TRBV6-1,TGTGCCAGCAGTGAAGCGGGGAGGGGGTCCAACCAGCCCCAGCATTTT,CASSEAGRGSNQPQHF
14,TRBJ2-2,once,TRBD1,TRBV7-2,TGTGCCAGCAGACGGGACAGGGGAACCGGGGAGCTGTTTTTT,CASRRDRGTGELFF